The next 19 T cell receptor beta chains were all read from a single sample in a study of T cells in Graves' hyperthyroidism and ophthalmopathy (dated by TCRdb to 2018 to 2020). The library was prepared using multiplex PCR. The sequencing machine was an Illumina HiSeq 2000. The TCR beta CDR3 regions were amplified from RNA transcripts. The TCR CDR3 was subjected to a first round of RT-PCR using the HTBI primer set and the Qiagen OneStep RT-PCR kit. TCRdb reprocessed the public reads (quality trimming at Q25 with fastp, clone calling with MiXCR) and kept in-frame beta chains. Rows are unified per CDR3 protein, each entry keeping the most common DNA and genes. For this sample there are over 700,000 distinct CDR3 sequences; 38% appear just once. The ten largest clones represent 7.5% to 9.5% of the sample. The sequenced material came from blood. All receptors derive from a man aged 18 to 29 with Graves' hyperthyroidism.

The V gene is TRBV7-9, the J gene TRBJ2-7; 11 nucleotides line up with TRBD1. V dropped 3 bases and J dropped 6; count of bases not matched to a gene: 7. The CDR3 sequence is 15 residues long. CDR1 and CDR2 (germline): SEHNR, FQNEAQ (reference sequence). In DNA, the CDR3 is TGTGCCAGCAGCTTGGGACAGGGGGGGGTCGGCGAGCAGTACTTC. This encodes CASSLGQGGVGEQYF.

This CDR3 is CSVDWGDTEAFF. Here the CDR3 DNA reads TGCAGCGTTGATTGGGGGGACACTGAAGCTTTCTTT. V usage is TRBV29-1 and J usage is TRBJ1-1; D may be TRBD1 (5 bases). Germline loops: CDR1 SQVTM, CDR2 ANQGSEA. CDR3 length equals 12 residues. V was pared by 3 bases and J by 3 bases, with 8 bases between.

In this sample, this clonotype turned up a few times. The chain recombines TRBV20-1 with TRBJ1-5, with 9 bases aligning to TRBD1. Germline V lookup: CDR1 DFQATT, CDR2 SNEGSKA (reference sequence). The V segment lost 7 bases and the J segment 4 bases; nucleotides outside the gene matches: 5. CDR3 length: 13 residues. CDR3 coding DNA: TGCAGTGGGATCGGGACAGGGAATCAGCCCCAGCATTTT. Its protein is CSGIGTGNQPQHF.

J is TRBJ1-1 and V is TRBV7-3; D gene unclear. V lost 5 bases to trimming and J lost 1 base, with 11 bases between them. From germline, CDR1 is SGHTA and CDR2 FQGTGA. CDR3 length equals 14 residues. Written as DNA, the CDR3 is TGTGCCAGCAGCCCCCTAAGAAGGAACACTGAAGCTTTCTTT. It specifies CASSPLRRNTEAFF.

This chain connects TRBV12-3 or TRBV12-4 to TRBJ2-5, with D perhaps TRBD2 (6 bases). The CDR3 is 14 amino acids. Trimming shortened V by 8 bases and J by 5 bases, and 18 bases separated the two germline ends. CDR3 protein: CASGRIPKGETQYF. The CDR3 bases are TGTGCCAGCGGGAGGATCCCCAAAGGGGAGACCCAGTACTTC.

In its sample, this clonotype was seen a few times. DNA for the CDR3: TGTGCCAGCAGTTCCCCGGGACAGCCTAACTATGGCTACACCTTC. Its protein is CASSSPGQPNYGYTF. This chain connects TRBV2 to TRBJ1-2; the match to TRBD1 covers 7 bases. CDR1 and CDR2 (germline): SNHLY, FYNNEI. V gave up 5 bases and J gave up 0 bases; unmatched junction bases: 6. The CDR3 loop spans 15 amino acids.

This clonotype was detected many times. The chain links TRBV29-1 to TRBJ1-1, with no clear D. The CDR3 totals 13 residues. V lost 3 bases to trimming and J lost 0 bases, with 8 bases between them. CDR1 SQVTM and CDR2 ANQGSEA come from the germline V gene. The DNA of the CDR3 is TGCAGCGTTGAGCTGGTGATGAACACTGAAGCTTTCTTT. Its protein product is CSVELVMNTEAFF.

There are a few counts of this clonotype. This rearrangement joins TRBV6-5 to TRBJ2-7, with D perhaps matching TRBD2 (6 bases). V was cut by 7 bases and J by 7 bases, with 11 bases left in between. This CDR3 is 11 amino acids long. CDR1 and CDR2 from the germline V gene are MNHEY and SVGAGI. The CDR3 bases are TGTGCCAGCACCCAAGGGACTGAGCAGTACTTC. It is translated as CASTQGTEQYF.

The rearrangement joins TRBV9 to TRBJ1-6; D is uncertain. CDR3 length: 15 amino acids. Germline values: CDR1 SGDLS, CDR2 YYNGEE. The V end was cut by 4 bases, the J end by 9 bases, with 17 bases between. Here the CDR3 DNA reads TGTGCCAGCAGCCCTACGGCTGACACGGGTTCACCCCTCCACTTT. Translated: CASSPTADTGSPLHF.

This clonotype was found many times. The genes are TRBV12-3 or TRBV12-4 and TRBJ2-5, with TRBD1 identical over 8 bases. The CDR3 is 13 residues long. The trim removed 5 bases at V and 6 bases at J, leaving 5 bases unmatched. The DNA for the CDR3 is TGTGCCAGCAGTCCGTGGACAGGGCAGACCCAGTACTTC. It is translated as CASSPWTGQTQYF.

The table lists this clonotype with many counts. The genes are TRBV29-1 and TRBJ2-5; the match to TRBD2 covers 11 bases. From germline, CDR1 is SQVTM and CDR2 ANQGSEA. This CDR3 has 13 residues. Germline trimming cut 6 bases from V and 1 base from J; bases unmatched to any gene: 1. CDR3: CSVLAGGQETQYF. The DNA for the CDR3 is TGCAGCGTCCTAGCGGGAGGCCAAGAGACCCAGTACTTC.

This chain connects TRBV18 to TRBJ1-2; D possibly corresponds to TRBD1 (6 bases). The CDR3 contains 14 residues. The ends were cut back, 1 base at V and 4 bases at J, with 10 bases in the middle. Germline values: CDR1 KGHSH, CDR2 LQKENI. Written as DNA, the CDR3 is TGTGCCAGCTCACCACGACAGGAGGCCTATGGCTACACCTTC. This translates into CASSPRQEAYGYTF.

The chain combines TRBV5-1 with TRBJ2-2; a weak D match, TRBD1 (6 bases). Trimming shortened V by 2 bases and J by 4 bases, and 12 bases separated the two germline ends. CDR3 length: 15 residues. Looked up from germline, CDR1 is SGHRS and CDR2 is YFSETQ. The CDR3: CASSFEGVSTGELFF. CDR3 coding DNA: TGCGCCAGCAGCTTCGAGGGGGTTAGCACCGGGGAGCTGTTTTTT.

A word on this clonotype: At one boundary the junction diverges from the germline segment, which might be a read error. The chain joins TRBV25-1 to TRBJ1-2, with D possibly being TRBD1 (5 bases). CDR1 is MGHDK and CDR2 is SYGVNS in the germline V gene. This CDR3 spans 14 amino acids. The DNA of the CDR3 is TGCGCCAGCAGCCCGGCCGGGACGACGGGTGGCTACACCTTC. This encodes CASSPAGTTGGYTF.

The chain carries TRBV2 and TRBJ2-2, with a tentative D call TRBD2 (7 bases). The CDR3 totals 14 residues. The germline V gene encodes CDR1 SNHLY and CDR2 FYNNEI. V lost 6 bases and J lost 5, with 13 bases in between. The CDR3 DNA is TGTGCCAGCAGACAACAGGGAGGGACCGGGGAGCTGTTTTTT. Its translation: CASRQQGGTGELFF.

J is TRBJ1-1 and V is TRBV5-1, with D possibly matching TRBD1 (5 bases). Deletions cut 0 bases from V and 6 bases from J, with 15 bases between. CDR1 is SGHRS, CDR2 YFSETQ, per germline. CDR3 length: 15 amino acids. The CDR3 is CASSLGGTGFPEAFF. The CDR3 bases are TGCGCCAGCAGCTTGGGGGGGACGGGGTTCCCTGAAGCTTTCTTT.

The chain joins TRBV28 to TRBJ1-1; unclear D gene. With 6 bases removed from V and 3 bases from J, the gap between germline ends came to 8 bases. CDR3 size: 12 residues. Germline CDR1 reads MDHEN; CDR2 reads SYDVKM. The CDR3 bases are TGTGCCAGCAGAGTCGAGCACACTGAAGCTTTCTTT. Translating it yields CASRVEHTEAFF. The whole variable domain, remainder taken from reference TRBV28 and TRBJ1-1, is DVKVTQSSRYLVKRTGEKVFLECVQDMDHENMFWYRQDPGLGLRLIYFSYDVKMKEKGDIPEGYSVSREKKERFSLILESASTNQTSMYLCASRVEHTEAFFGQGTRLTVV.

This clonotype appeared a single time. Since a much larger clone is just one base distant, this may be a read error. The chain employs TRBV29-1 and TRBJ2-2; TRBD1 might be the D (6 bases). Germline V gene data show CDR1 as SQVTM and CDR2 as ANQGSEA. Trimming cost V 3 bases and J 3 bases, with 11 bases left between them. The CDR3 has 14 residues. CDR3 in DNA: TGCAGCGTTGAGGGGCCAGGGGACACCGGGGAGCTGTTTTTT. It yields the protein CSVEGPGDTGELFF.

The chain combines TRBV7-6 with TRBJ2-5; weak D call: TRBD1 (6 bases). The CDR3 spans 15 residues. Germline assignment: CDR1 SGHVS and CDR2 FNYEAQ. V lost 2 bases, J lost 5 bases, and 15 bases lay in between. The CDR3 bases are TGTGCCAGCAGCTTATACAGGGCACTGGGGGAGACCCAGTACTTC. It translates to CASSLYRALGETQYF.